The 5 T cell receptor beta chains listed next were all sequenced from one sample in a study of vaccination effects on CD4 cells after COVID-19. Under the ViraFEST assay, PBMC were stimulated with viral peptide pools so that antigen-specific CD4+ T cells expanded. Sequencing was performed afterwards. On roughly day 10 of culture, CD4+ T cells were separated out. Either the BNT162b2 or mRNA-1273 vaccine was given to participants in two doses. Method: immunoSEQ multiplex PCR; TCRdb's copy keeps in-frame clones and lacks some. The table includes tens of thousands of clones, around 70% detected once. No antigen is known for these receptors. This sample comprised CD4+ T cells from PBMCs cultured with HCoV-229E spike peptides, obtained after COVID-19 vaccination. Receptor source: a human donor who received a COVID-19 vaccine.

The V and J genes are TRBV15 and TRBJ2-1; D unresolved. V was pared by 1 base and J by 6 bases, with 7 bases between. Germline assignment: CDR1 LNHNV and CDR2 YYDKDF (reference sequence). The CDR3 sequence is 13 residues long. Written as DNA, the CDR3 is TGTGCCACCAGCAGAGTTCCGAGCAATGAGCAGTTCTTC. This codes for CATSRVPSNEQFF.

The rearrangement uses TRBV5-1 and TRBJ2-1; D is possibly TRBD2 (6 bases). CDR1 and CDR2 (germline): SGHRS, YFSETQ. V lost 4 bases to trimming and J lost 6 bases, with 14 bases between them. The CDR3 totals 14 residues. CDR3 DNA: TGCGCCAGCAGCCTCAATATCGGGGGCAATGAGCAGTTCTTC. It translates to CASSLNIGGNEQFF.

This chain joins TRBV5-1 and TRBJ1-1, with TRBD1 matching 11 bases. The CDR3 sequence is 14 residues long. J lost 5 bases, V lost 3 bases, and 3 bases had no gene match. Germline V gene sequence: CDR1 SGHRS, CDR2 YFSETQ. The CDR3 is CASSSWDRGTEAFF. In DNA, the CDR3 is TGCGCCAGCAGCTCATGGGACAGGGGGACTGAAGCTTTCTTT.

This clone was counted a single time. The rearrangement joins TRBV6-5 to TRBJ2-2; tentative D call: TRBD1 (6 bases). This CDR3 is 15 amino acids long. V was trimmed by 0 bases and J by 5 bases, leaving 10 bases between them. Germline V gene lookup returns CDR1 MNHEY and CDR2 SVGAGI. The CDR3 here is CASSYSYRETGELFF. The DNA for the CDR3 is TGTGCCAGCAGTTACTCGTACAGGGAAACCGGGGAGCTGTTTTTT.

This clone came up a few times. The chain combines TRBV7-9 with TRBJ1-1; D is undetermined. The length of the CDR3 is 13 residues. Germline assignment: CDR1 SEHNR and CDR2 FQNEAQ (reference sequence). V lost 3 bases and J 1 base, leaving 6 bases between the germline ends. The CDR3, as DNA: TGTGCCAGCAGCTTCGCGACGAACACTGAAGCTTTCTTT. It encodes CASSFATNTEAFF. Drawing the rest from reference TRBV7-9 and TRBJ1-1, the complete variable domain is DTGVSQNPRHKITKRGQNVTFRCDPISEHNRLYWYRQTLGQGPEFLTYFQNEAQLEKSRLLSDRFSAERPKGSFSTLEIQRTEQGDSAMYLCASSFATNTEAFFGQGTRLTVV.